This section outlines one TCR beta chain sequence together with its context. Germline CDR1 and CDR2: SGHRS and YFSETQ. With 0 bases clipped from V and 6 bases from J, the junction kept 4 bases outside the gene matches. The CDR3 spans 14 residues. This sample was included in a study of blood T cell repertoires in COVID-19. Study information: Both acute and convalescent COVID-19 samples were obtained from the United States, Italy and Spain. The cDNA or gDNA used as material had been derived from T cells, B-cell-depleted T cells, or PBMCs.

The Seattle site enrolled patients during active infection and followed them longitudinally. In the original analysis: From reference gene primer amplification, estimates of nucleated cell counts were derived. TCRdb's copy holds only in-frame clones and misses some; the assay was immunoSEQ multiplex PCR. V and J calls and clone size come straight from that table; D and trimming were deduced from the DNA. The repertoire has some 70,000 clones, 76% of them found once; the top ten carry about 15%. This clonotype was sampled from a man between 60 and 75 years old with COVID-19, enrolled during active disease. Sequencing was performed on peripheral blood. This chain uses TRBV5-1 with TRBJ2-7; TRBD1 aligns across 9 bases. Written as DNA, the CDR3 is TGCGCCAGCAGCTTGGAGGGACAGGGCGTCGAGCAGTACTTC. Protein product: CASSLEGQGVEQYF.